This T cell receptor beta chain stems from a study of control samples from healthy donors and cancer patients. V was clipped by 4 bases and J by 8 bases, with 17 bases between them. Germline values: CDR1 SNHLY, CDR2 FYNNEI. This CDR3 is 14 amino acids long. TCRdb's table, derived via immunoSEQ multiplex PCR, lists solely in-frame clones and lacks some. Of about 130,000 clones detected, just under 95% appear once; the ten largest clones hold approximately 15%. V and J are TRBV2 and TRBJ1-1; maybe TRBD1 (6 bases). The sequencing input was PBMCs. The clonotype was recovered from a man in his 60s with colorectal cancer. Here the CDR3 reads CASSGRSGTPEAFF. DNA for the CDR3: TGTGCCAGCAGTGGAAGATCGGGGACACCCGAAGCTTTCTTT.